These 14 T cell receptor beta chains originate from one sample sequenced in a study of human T cells and chemical hapten exposure. TCRdb re-analysed the 5' RACE reads in MiXCR, keeping a single row per CDR3 protein. Of 81,000 or so distinct CDR3 sequences in the sample, roughly 8.4% were seen once. Unseparated into fractions, whole blood served as the source from which total RNA was extracted. These receptors originate from a male donor in good health.

This clonotype was counted many times. The J gene is TRBJ1-5, the V gene TRBV20-1; D is ambiguous. Per the germline V gene, CDR1 is DFQATT and CDR2 is SNEGSKA (reference sequence). CDR3 size: 12 residues. Trimming took off 3 bases at V and 1 base at J, with 4 bases between the two ends. The CDR3 loop is CSASGSNQPQHF. As DNA, the CDR3 is TGCAGTGCTAGCGGGAGCAATCAGCCCCAGCATTTT.

At least ten counts were recorded for this clonotype. J is TRBJ2-7 and V is TRBV10-2; D gene unclear. CDR3 size: 13 residues. The V and J ends lost 0 bases and 3 bases respectively, with 6 bases between them. Germline-derived CDR1 and CDR2 are WSHSY and SAAADI. The CDR3 DNA follows: TGCGCCAGCAGTGAGTCCCGGGTCTACGAGCAGTACTTC. This encodes CASSESRVYEQYF.

This clonotype was found a few times. The chain joins TRBV6-5 to TRBJ2-2; D gene unclear. The V end lost 0 bases, the J end lost 4 bases, and 6 bases lay between the germline ends. This CDR3 contains 14 residues. Germline V gene sequence: CDR1 MNHEY, CDR2 SVGAGI. This chain's CDR3 is CASSYSGATGELFF. In DNA form, the CDR3 reads TGTGCCAGCAGTTACTCAGGAGCCACCGGGGAGCTGTTTTTT.

This clonotype came up many times. This chain joins TRBV13 and TRBJ2-7, with D possibly matching TRBD1 (6 bases). Deletions cut 0 bases from V and 5 bases from J, with 11 bases between. Germline V lookup: CDR1 PRHDT, CDR2 FYEKMQ (reference sequence). The CDR3 spans 14 residues. The CDR3 nucleotides are TGTGCCAGCAGCTTAGGAAGGGGGAACCACGAGCAGTACTTC. It is translated as CASSLGRGNHEQYF.

This clonotype was seen many times. V usage is TRBV7-9 and J usage is TRBJ2-7; the match to TRBD2 covers 7 bases. The germline V gene encodes CDR1 SEHNR and CDR2 FQNEAQ (reference sequence). This CDR3 region has 14 residues. The V segment lost 8 bases and the J segment 2 bases; nucleotides outside the gene matches: 9. The DNA for the CDR3 is TGTGCCAGCTCGCGGGACGCGGGGGCCTACGAGCAGTACTTC. It codes for CASSRDAGAYEQYF.

This clonotype was recorded at least ten times. This chain uses TRBV5-5 with TRBJ2-3; D is uncertain. The germline V gene has CDR1 SGHKS and CDR2 YYEKEE (reference sequence). CDR3 size: 13 residues. The V and J ends lost 3 bases and 2 bases respectively, with 7 bases between them. CDR3 DNA sequence: TGTGCCAGCAGCTCATTGAACACAGATACGCAGTATTTT. The encoded protein is CASSSLNTDTQYF.

This clonotype was seen many times. The chain combines TRBV12-3 or TRBV12-4 with TRBJ1-2; D call uncertain. The germline V and J ends were trimmed by 0 bases and 4 bases, with 12 bases remaining between them. The CDR3 length is 15 residues. The CDR3 DNA sequence: TGTGCCAGCAGTTTAGCGCGGCGCGGCGGCTATGGCTACACCTTC. As protein: CASSLARRGGYGYTF.

A word on this clonotype: A much more abundant neighbour one base away suggests this may be a read error. V gene TRBV20-1 combines with J gene TRBJ2-2; D is undetermined. V was cut by 2 bases and J by 6 bases, with 13 bases left in between. The CDR3 has 14 amino acids. Germline lookup yields CDR1 DFQATT and CDR2 SNEGSKA (reference sequence). The CDR3 nucleotides are TGCAGTGCTAGAAACCAGCCTAACCCCGGGGAGCTGTTTTTT. Translated: CSARNQPNPGELFF.

This clonotype was observed many times. CDR3 loop: CASSLGTGGPSSTYEQYF. The CDR3 DNA sequence: TGTGCCAGCAGCTTGGGGACAGGGGGACCCTCCTCCACCTACGAGCAGTACTTC. The V and J genes are TRBV5-5 and TRBJ2-7, with TRBD1 matching over 10 bases. V trimming: 0 bases; J trimming: 2 bases; junction bases outside the gene matches: 11. CDR3 length: 18 amino acids. The V gene's germline CDR1 is SGHKS and CDR2 YYEKEE (reference sequence).

The chain uses TRBV5-1 and TRBJ1-1, with TRBD1 matching over 8 bases. V trimming: 2 bases; J trimming: 4 bases; junction bases outside the gene matches: 1. The CDR3 totals 13 residues. Germline CDR1 reads SGHRS; CDR2 reads YFSETQ. This CDR3 reads CASSFTGGTEAFF. The CDR3 nucleotides read TGCGCCAGCAGCTTTACAGGGGGCACTGAAGCTTTCTTT.

The chain carries TRBV4-1 and TRBJ1-5; TRBD1 is a possible D gene (6 bases). The CDR3 consists of 14 residues. V was cut by 5 bases and J by 4 bases, with 12 bases left in between. Germline V gives CDR1 MGHRA, CDR2 YSYEKL. The CDR3 sequence is CASSKRTANQPQHF. Written as DNA, the CDR3 is TGCGCCAGCAGCAAGAGGACAGCTAATCAGCCCCAGCATTTT.

The chain joins TRBV12-3 or TRBV12-4 to TRBJ2-7; D tentatively fits TRBD1 or TRBD2 (5 bases each). Trimming cost V 3 bases and J 0 bases, with 15 bases left between them. The CDR3 totals 16 residues. The CDR3 bases are TGTGCCAGCAGTTTGTCTACCGGGACCGACTCCTACGAGCAGTACTTC. Its translation is CASSLSTGTDSYEQYF.

This clonotype was seen at least ten times. The rearrangement uses TRBV20-1 and TRBJ2-4; 11 nucleotides line up with TRBD2. CDR3 length: 13 residues. Germline V gene sequence: CDR1 DFQATT, CDR2 SNEGSKA (reference sequence). The CDR3 loop reads CSGTSGGKNIQYF. CDR3 coding DNA: TGCAGCGGGACTAGCGGAGGTAAAAACATTCAGTACTTC.

V is TRBV29-1 and J is TRBJ2-7; 8 nucleotides line up with TRBD2. Trimming took 1 base from V and 4 from J; bases not matched to a gene: 15. Germline V CDR1 and CDR2: SQVTM, ANQGSEA. This CDR3 is built from 17 residues. Here the CDR3 DNA reads TGCAGCGTTGAAGCCGCCCGGGGGGGTAGTTTCTTGTACGAGCAGTACTTC. Protein sequence: CSVEAARGGSFLYEQYF.